Here is one TCR beta chain with its context. As yet, its antigen is unknown. This record belongs to a study of cytomegalovirus exposure and HLA in healthy donors. Broader study findings: Later analysis showed TCR association rates varying by HLA locus, highest for DRB1 and lowest for HLA-C.

V lost 6 bases, J lost 3 bases, and 12 bases lay in between. Germline assignment: CDR1 MDHEN and CDR2 SYDVKM. CDR3 size: 13 residues. The PCR employed 60 Vbeta primers together with 13 Jbeta primers. Only in-frame clones appear in the TCRdb table, and some are missing; sequencing was by immunoSEQ multiplex PCR. The data hold 130,000 to 150,000 clones, with approximately 79% observed a single time. The sequenced material came from PBMCs. The rearrangement links TRBV28 to TRBJ2-7, with TRBD1 as a possible D gene (6 bases). This receptor was identified in a woman aged 25-40 years in good health and CMV-seronegative. CDR3 loop: CASRTGLRYEQYF. The CDR3 region has the DNA TGTGCCAGCAGGACAGGTCTACGCTACGAGCAGTACTTC.